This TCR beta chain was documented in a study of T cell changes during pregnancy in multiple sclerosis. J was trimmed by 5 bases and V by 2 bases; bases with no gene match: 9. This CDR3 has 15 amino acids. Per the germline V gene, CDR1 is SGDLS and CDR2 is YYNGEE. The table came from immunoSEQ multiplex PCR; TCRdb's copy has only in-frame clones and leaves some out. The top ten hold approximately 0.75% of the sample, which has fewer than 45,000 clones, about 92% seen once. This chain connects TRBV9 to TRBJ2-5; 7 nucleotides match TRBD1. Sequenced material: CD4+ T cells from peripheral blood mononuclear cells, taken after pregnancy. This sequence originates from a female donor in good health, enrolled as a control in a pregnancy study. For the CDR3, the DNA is TGTGCCAGCAGCGTTAGAGGGGGCGAGAGGGAGACCCAGTACTTC. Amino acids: CASSVRGGERETQYF.